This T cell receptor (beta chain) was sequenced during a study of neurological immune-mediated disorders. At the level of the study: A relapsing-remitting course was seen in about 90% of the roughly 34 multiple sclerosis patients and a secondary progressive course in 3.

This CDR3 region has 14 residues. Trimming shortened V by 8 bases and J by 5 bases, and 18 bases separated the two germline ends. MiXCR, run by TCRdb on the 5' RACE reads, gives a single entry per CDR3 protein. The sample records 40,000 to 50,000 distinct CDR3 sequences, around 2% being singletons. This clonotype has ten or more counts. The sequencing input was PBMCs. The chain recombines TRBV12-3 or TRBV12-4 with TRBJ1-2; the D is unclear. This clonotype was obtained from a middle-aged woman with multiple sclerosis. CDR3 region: CASSQRGLGYGYTF. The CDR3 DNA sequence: TGTGCCAGCTCCCAGCGGGGTCTGGGGTATGGCTACACCTTC.